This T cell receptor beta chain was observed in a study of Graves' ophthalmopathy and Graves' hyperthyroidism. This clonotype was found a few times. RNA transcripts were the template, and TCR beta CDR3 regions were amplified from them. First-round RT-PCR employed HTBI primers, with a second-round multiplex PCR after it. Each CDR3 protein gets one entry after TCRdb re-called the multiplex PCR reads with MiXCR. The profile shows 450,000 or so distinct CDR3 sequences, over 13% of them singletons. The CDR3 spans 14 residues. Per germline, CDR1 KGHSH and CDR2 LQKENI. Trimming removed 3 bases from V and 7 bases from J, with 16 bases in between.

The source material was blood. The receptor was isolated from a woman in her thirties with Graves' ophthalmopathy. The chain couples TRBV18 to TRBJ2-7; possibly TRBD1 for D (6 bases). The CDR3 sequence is CASSPRDNGVEQYF. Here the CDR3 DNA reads TGTGCCAGCTCACCCCGGGACAACGGTGTAGAGCAGTACTTC.